The clone carrying this T cell receptor (beta chain) was counted many times. J lost 0 bases, V lost 6 bases, and 7 bases had no gene match. This CDR3 is 16 amino acids long. Germline CDR1 and CDR2: MNHEY and SVGAGI. Time point here: patch test 2, 6 weeks after DPC sensitization. Described treatment: therapeutic diphenylcyclopropenone sensitization with weekly scalp DPC. These data are taken from a study of human T cells and chemical hapten exposure. TCRdb ran MiXCR on the RACE reads and lists one entry per CDR3 protein. The sample has 85,000 to 100,000 distinct CDR3 sequences, 9.5% to 12% seen once. This TCR came from a man aged 35 to 55 with alopecia areata. Some clones in this sample may be carry-over from other donors' samples. This chain joins TRBV6-5 and TRBJ1-5, with TRBD1 matching over 8 bases. The sequenced sample was whole blood, obtained in connection with sensitization to the hapten diphenylcyclopropenone (DPC). The CDR3 coding sequence is TGTGCCAGCAGCCACAGACAGGGGAATAGCAATCAGCCCCAGCATTTT. Residues: CASSHRQGNSNQPQHF.